This T cell receptor (beta chain) was observed in a study of human T cells and chemical hapten exposure. Findings and caveats of the study: Patch test score was positively correlated with the counts of TCRs that had expanded at PT1. TCRs at a frequency above 1 in 1000 stayed unchanged with DPC sensitization.

In TCRdb, the RACE reads were re-called with MiXCR into one record per CDR3 protein. The sample holds 150,000 to 200,000 distinct CDR3 sequences, approximately 20% seen once. This clonotype has more than one count but fewer than ten. The antigen is undetermined. Time point here: patch test 1, 2 weeks after DPC sensitization. Treatment indicated: therapeutic diphenylcyclopropenone sensitization with weekly scalp DPC. The starting material, unfractionated whole blood, was used for total RNA extraction. Source: whole blood, taken in connection with sensitization to the hapten diphenylcyclopropenone (DPC). The receptor was isolated from a woman in her forties or fifties with alopecia areata. Some clones in this sample may be carry-over from other donors' samples.

The CDR3 region is CASSLGIADTQYF. The CDR3 DNA is TGTGCCAGCAGCCTTGGTATAGCAGATACGCAGTATTTT. The V call is TRBV9, the J call TRBJ2-3; D not certain. The V end was cut by 4 bases, the J end by 4 bases, with 10 bases between. CDR3 length: 13 amino acids. Per germline, CDR1 SGDLS and CDR2 YYNGEE.